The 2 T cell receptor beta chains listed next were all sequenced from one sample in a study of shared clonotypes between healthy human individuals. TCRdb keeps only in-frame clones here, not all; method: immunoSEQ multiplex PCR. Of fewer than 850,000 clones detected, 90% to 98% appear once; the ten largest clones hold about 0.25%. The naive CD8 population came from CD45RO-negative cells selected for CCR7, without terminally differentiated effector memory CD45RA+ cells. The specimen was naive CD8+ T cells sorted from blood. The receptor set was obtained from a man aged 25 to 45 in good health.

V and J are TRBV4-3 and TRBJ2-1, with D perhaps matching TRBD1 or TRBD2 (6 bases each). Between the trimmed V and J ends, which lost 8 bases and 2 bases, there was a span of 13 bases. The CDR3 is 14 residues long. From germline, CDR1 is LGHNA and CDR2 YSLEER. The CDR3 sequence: CASGGGSPYNEQFF. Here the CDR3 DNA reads TGCGCCAGCGGAGGGGGGTCCCCCTACAATGAGCAGTTCTTC.

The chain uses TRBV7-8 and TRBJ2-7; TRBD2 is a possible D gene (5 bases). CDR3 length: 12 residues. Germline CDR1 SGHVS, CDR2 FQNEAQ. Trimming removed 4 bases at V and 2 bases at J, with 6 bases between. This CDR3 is CASSSGTYEQYF. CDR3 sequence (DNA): TGTGCCAGCAGCTCGGGGACCTACGAGCAGTACTTC.